One and the same sample provided the 4 T cell receptor beta chains below, sequenced in a study of blood T cell repertoires in COVID-19. TCRdb's table, derived via immunoSEQ multiplex PCR, lists solely in-frame clones and lacks some. The data hold 450,000 or so clones, with less than 95% observed a single time. The sample consisted of PBMCs or T cells enriched from blood (not recorded which). These receptors all come from a man between 18 and 29 years old who had recovered from COVID-19.

The chain carries TRBV7-3 and TRBJ2-1; TRBD2 matches at 12 bases. V dropped 2 bases and J dropped 12; count of bases not matched to a gene: 11. The CDR3 loop spans 16 amino acids. Looked up from germline, CDR1 is SGHTA and CDR2 is FQGTGA. The CDR3 nucleotides are TGTGCCAGCAGCTTACGTCCTAGCGGGAGGGGAGGTGGGCAGTTCTTC. Translated: CASSLRPSGRGGGQFF.

This chain uses TRBV5-1 with TRBJ1-1; D unclear. The ends were cut back, 5 bases at V and 0 bases at J, with 8 bases in the middle. In germline, CDR1 is SGHRS, CDR2 YFSETQ. The CDR3 sequence is 13 residues long. CDR3 residues: CASSIQLNTEAFF. For the CDR3, the DNA is TGCGCCAGCAGTATACAGCTGAACACTGAAGCTTTCTTT.

The chain carries TRBV19 and TRBJ1-2, with a possible D match to TRBD1 (6 bases). Per germline, CDR1 LNHDA and CDR2 SQIVND (reference sequence). This CDR3 spans 11 amino acids. V was shortened by 6 bases and J by 8 bases, with 10 bases between the two germline ends. CDR3 sequence: CASRDSYGYTF. The CDR3 region has the DNA TGTGCCAGTAGGGACAGTTACGGCTACACCTTC.

V and J are TRBV6-5 and TRBJ2-3, with 13 positions matching TRBD2. The junction had 7 bases not matched to a gene; V was cut back by 6 bases and J by 10 bases. The CDR3 is 14 residues long. Germline V lookup: CDR1 MNHEY, CDR2 SVGAGI. The CDR3 spells CASRALAGGAPQYF. The CDR3 bases are TGTGCCAGCAGGGCACTAGCGGGAGGGGCTCCGCAGTATTTT.